This T cell receptor beta chain was captured in a study of immune evolution from preneoplasia to lung adenocarcinoma (dated by TCRdb to the early 2020s). The study in broad terms: The study used immune gene expression, TCR sequencing and multiplex immunofluorescence to profile the immune contexture of lung adenocarcinoma precursors and invasive adenocarcinoma. Resected precursor lesions (AAH, AIS, MIA) and invasive adenocarcinomas were compared against paired morphologically normal lung tissue. Sample size was based on specimen availability rather than a prior power calculation. The immune data were combined with whole exome sequencing and methylation data from the same cohort of nodules. The overall cohort comprised roughly 52 patients with pulmonary nodules who underwent surgical resection. TCR sequencing data were obtained from about 50 patients. According to the study, more than 100 samples were used for TCR sequencing. POLYSOLVER was used to infer class I HLA alleles from exome data, and LOHHLA was used to detect allele-specific HLA loss.

Counted from cysteine to phenylalanine, this CDR3 has 14 amino acids. The read is trimmed to its CDR3 DNA, 42 bases read in frame from base 1. V lost 1 base and J lost 3 bases; the stretch between them is 9 bases long. For CDR1 and CDR2, the germline V gene lists LGHNA and YNFKEQ. In regard to this clone: The target of this receptor is not known. No clone much larger than this one lies a single base away; base qualities are absent.

Patients underwent resection in Japan or China between about 2013 and 2018. Histologic diagnosis of each case was confirmed independently by two lung cancer pathologists on H&E slides. FFPE tissue was used for DNA isolation with the AllPrep DNA/RNA FFPE Kit. Beyond this particular receptor, the publication reports: The highest clonality was observed in normal lung, whereas higher T cell density and diversity but lower clonality appeared to be present in later-stage lesions. Because all patients came from Japan and China, whether the findings apply to Western populations was uncertain. Normal lung had the highest top T cell clone frequencies, which appeared to decline progressively from AAH through AIS, MIA and invasive adenocarcinoma. The findings were based on association rather than direct causation, and larger cohorts with long-term follow-up and longitudinal biopsies were deemed needed.

The immunoSEQ hsTCRbeta Kit was used to sequence TCR beta CDR3 regions from DNA. Per the source publication's procedure: TCR sequencing data were analysed with the ImmunoSEQ Analyzer. T cell clonality was calculated on productive rearrangements as 1 minus Pielou's evenness. T cell diversity was measured with the inverse Simpson index on productive templates. T cell density was TCR beta template counts normalized to usable DNA, estimated by amplifying and sequencing housekeeping genes. TCR metrics were compared across histologic stages using two-sided Kruskal-Wallis tests. Imported from immuneACCESS, the table was reduced by TCRdb to in-frame sequences with V and J called. These copies leave out some clones; in studies compared against another copy, an unresolved V gene accounts for under half, and the cause of the remainder is not known. V, J and clone size are those of that table, while D and trimming were read from the DNA. The sample contains about 11,000 clones, approximately 83% of them found a single time. In total, the top ten clones hold 29% of the sample.

The sequence is built from TRBV4-2 and TRBJ1-2; no D gene call is confident. This sequence originates from a person aged 55 to 69 with lung adenocarcinoma. Some clones in this sample may be carry-over from other donors' samples. The sequencing sample was made of FFPE normal lung tissue adjacent to the tumor. The base sequence is TGTGCCAGCAGCCAAGTGGCAGAGTACTATGGCTACACCTTC. The translation is CASSQVAEYYGYTF.